This record concerns one T cell receptor beta chain sequence. Its target is not known. Profiled with immunoSEQ multiplex PCR; TCRdb holds only in-frame clones, not every one. Of about 73,000 clones in the sample, 60% to 75% were seen once. The data stem from a study of vaccination effects on CD4 cells after COVID-19. Germline trimming cut 5 bases from V and 4 bases from J; bases unmatched to any gene: 3. The CDR3 contains 13 residues. Sequencing was preceded by expansion of antigen-specific CD4+ T cells with viral peptide pools in the ViraFEST assay. Cultured cells yielded isolated CD4+ T cells after about ten days. Nucleocapsid antibody tests were negative, and the vaccine recipients had no prior SARS-CoV-2 infection. IL-2 medium was substituted for half the medium on days 3 and 7.

The chain joins TRBV12-3 or TRBV12-4 to TRBJ1-2; TRBD1 matches at 8 bases. The sample here was CD4+ T cells from PBMCs cultured with HCoV-NL63 spike peptides, taken before COVID-19 vaccination. The TCR sequence derives from a human donor who received a COVID-19 vaccine. CDR3 nucleotides: TGTGCCAGCAGTCGACAGGGGACCTATGGCTACACCTTC. It is translated as CASSRQGTYGYTF.